One and the same sample provided the 22 T cell receptor beta chains below, sequenced in a study of identical twins (dated by TCRdb to 2016 to 2017). Library preparation used 5' RACE. The instrument was an Illumina HiSeq 2000. The public reads were run again by TCRdb, first through fastp at Q25 and then through MiXCR, and only productive beta chains were kept. Rows are combined by CDR3 protein, so each entry shows the most common genes and DNA. A total of hundreds of thousands of distinct CDR3 sequences appear in this sample, 10% to 15% of them only once. About 1.5% of the sample is in the top ten clones. The sample also formed part of further work on yellow fever vaccine responses in identical twins.

The sequenced sample was PBMCs. The source is a woman aged 18 to 35 in good health.

This clonotype was found a few times. The genes are TRBV5-5 and TRBJ1-4; 7 nucleotides line up with TRBD1. CDR3 length: 16 amino acids. With V trimmed by 5 bases and J by 2 bases, 9 bases remained unmatched. From germline, CDR1 is SGHKS and CDR2 YYEKEE (reference sequence). This CDR3 reads CASSFQGRGTNEKLFF. The CDR3 nucleotides read TGTGCCAGCAGTTTCCAAGGCAGGGGGACTAATGAAAAACTGTTTTTT.

This sequence joins TRBV24-1 and TRBJ2-1; 7 positions match TRBD2. V was clipped by 9 bases and J by 7 bases; unmatched bases: 11. The CDR3 sequence is 14 residues long. Germline CDR1 and CDR2: KGHDR and SFDVKD. The CDR3, as DNA: TGTGCCACCCGCGGGGCGGGAGCGGGGAATGAGCAGTTCTTC. This encodes CATRGAGAGNEQFF.

This clonotype was counted only a few times. V usage is TRBV7-8 and J usage is TRBJ1-6; no clear D gene. V dropped 5 bases and J dropped 4 bases, with 12 bases sitting between them. Germline V gives CDR1 SGHVS, CDR2 FQNEAQ. The CDR3 consists of 15 residues. The CDR3 loop reads CASSPRGEYNSPLHF. As DNA, the CDR3 is TGTGCCAGCAGCCCCCGTGGAGAGTATAATTCACCCCTCCACTTT.

V is TRBV29-1 and J is TRBJ2-4; no clear D gene. The V end was cut by 3 bases, the J end by 8 bases, with 20 bases between. CDR1 and CDR2 (germline): SQVTM, ANQGSEA. CDR3 length equals 15 residues. The CDR3 protein is CSVDPLRKKKDIQYF. The CDR3 DNA reads as TGCAGCGTTGATCCCCTCCGGAAAAAAAAGGACATTCAGTACTTC.

The V and J genes are TRBV20-1 and TRBJ2-7; 10 bases line up with TRBD2. Trimming took 3 bases from V and 1 from J; bases not matched to a gene: 9. This CDR3 has 16 residues. Germline V gene sequence: CDR1 DFQATT, CDR2 SNEGSKA (reference sequence). DNA of the CDR3: TGCAGTGCTAGCGGCCTAGCGGGAGCGTATTCCTACGAGCAGTACTTC. Its translation is CSASGLAGAYSYEQYF.

This clonotype has just a few counts. The genes are TRBV9 and TRBJ2-2; 11 bases line up with TRBD2. CDR1 SGDLS and CDR2 YYNGEE come from the germline V gene. Trimming at V came to 4 bases and at J to 0 bases, leaving 17 bases not matched to a gene. The CDR3 length is 21 residues. CDR3 loop: CASSPDLGGTSGYANTGELFF. CDR3 DNA: TGTGCCAGCAGCCCAGACCTTGGGGGGACTAGCGGATACGCGAACACCGGGGAGCTGTTTTTT.

This clonotype was seen a few times. The V and J genes are TRBV12-3 or TRBV12-4 and TRBJ2-3, with D maybe TRBD1 (5 bases). This CDR3 is built from 16 residues. Trimming cost V 5 bases and J 2 bases, with 17 bases left between them. The CDR3 nucleotides are TGTGCCAGCAGTCAACGATCAGGGCATTCCACAGATACGCAGTATTTT. Protein sequence: CASSQRSGHSTDTQYF.

In this sample, this clonotype turned up a few times. The chain is built from TRBV10-3 and TRBJ2-1; TRBD2 aligns across 9 bases. CDR1 and CDR2 (germline): ENHRY, SYGVKD. V shed 5 bases, J shed 6 bases, and the junction held 8 bases outside the gene matches. The length of the CDR3 is 15 residues. The CDR3 spells CAISPSASGTNEQFF. In DNA, the CDR3 is TGTGCCATCAGTCCTAGTGCTAGCGGGACCAATGAGCAGTTCTTC.

This clonotype appeared many times. This rearrangement joins TRBV10-3 to TRBJ2-2, with 7 nucleotides matching TRBD1. This CDR3 has 13 residues. The V segment lost 6 bases and the J segment 6 bases; nucleotides outside the gene matches: 4. Germline V gives CDR1 ENHRY, CDR2 SYGVKD. Written as DNA, the CDR3 is TGTGCCATCAGAACAGGGGCGGCCGGGGAGCTGTTTTTT. Its translation: CAIRTGAAGELFF.

This clonotype appeared a few times. The CDR3 bases are TGTGCCAGCAGCCCGAGCGGGAGGTGGTACGAGCAGTACTTC. This sequence encodes CASSPSGRWYEQYF. This rearrangement joins TRBV7-8 to TRBJ2-7; 9 positions agree with TRBD2. CDR1 is SGHVS, CDR2 FQNEAQ, per germline. The J segment lost 4 bases and the V segment lost 5 bases, leaving 6 bases of the junction unmatched. CDR3 length: 14 residues.

This clonotype was observed a few times. The CDR3 loop is CASSPARPRTGGWEQYV. Written as DNA, the CDR3 is TGTGCCAGCAGTCCCGCACGCCCTCGGACAGGGGGTTGGGAGCAGTACGTC. The rearrangement uses TRBV12-3 or TRBV12-4 and TRBJ2-7; TRBD1 aligns across 10 bases. The CDR3 has 17 residues. After removal of 5 bases from V and 7 bases from J, the junction contained 17 bases not matched to a gene.

This clonotype came up many times. The chain uses TRBV10-3 and TRBJ2-2; tentatively, D is TRBD1 or TRBD2 (5 bases each). V lost 3 bases, J lost 4 bases, and 9 bases lay in between. In germline, CDR1 is ENHRY, CDR2 SYGVKD. The CDR3 length is 14 residues. CDR3 sequence: CAISDGASTGELFF. CDR3 DNA sequence: TGTGCCATCAGTGACGGGGCCTCCACCGGGGAGCTGTTTTTT.

This clonotype was seen a handful of times. The chain combines TRBV27 with TRBJ1-1; D may be TRBD1 (5 bases). This CDR3 contains 14 residues. The V gene's germline CDR1 is MNHEY and CDR2 SMNVEV (reference sequence). V was shortened by 2 bases and J by 7 bases, with 14 bases between the two germline ends. CDR3 amino acids: CASSLTRAGGEAFF. The CDR3, as DNA: TGTGCCAGCAGTTTAACCCGGGCGGGGGGTGAAGCTTTCTTT.

The chain links TRBV5-1 to TRBJ1-1; tentatively, D is TRBD1 (5 bases). Trimming left V 1 base short and J 5 bases short, with 15 bases between. This CDR3 has 15 residues. Looked up from germline, CDR1 is SGHRS and CDR2 is YFSETQ. CDR3 amino acids: CASSLSSRQWTEAFF. CDR3 nucleotides: TGCGCCAGCAGCTTGAGTTCGCGACAGTGGACTGAAGCTTTCTTT. The whole variable domain, filled in from reference TRBV5-1 and TRBJ1-1, reads KAGVTQTPRYLIKTRGQQVTLSCSPISGHRSVSWYQQTPGQGLQFLFEYFSETQRNKGNFPGRFSGRQFSNSRSEMNVSTLELGDSALYLCASSLSSRQWTEAFFGQGTRLTVV.

This clonotype was seen a few times. The chain uses TRBV5-1 and TRBJ2-3; 9 bases fit TRBD1. The CDR3 totals 15 residues. From germline, CDR1 is SGHRS and CDR2 YFSETQ. The junction had 2 bases not matched to a gene; V was cut back by 3 bases and J by 0 bases. The CDR3 nucleotides read TGCGCCAGCAGCTGGGGACAGGGAAGCACAGATACGCAGTATTTT. Protein product: CASSWGQGSTDTQYF.

The V gene is TRBV27, the J gene TRBJ2-7, with 10 positions matching TRBD2. The CDR3 length is 15 residues. V was pared by 5 bases and J by 6 bases, with 10 bases of the junction left unmatched. Germline V gives CDR1 MNHEY, CDR2 SMNVEV (reference sequence). The CDR3 loop is CASSPSRLAGVEQYF. The CDR3 DNA reads as TGTGCCAGCAGTCCCAGCCGCCTAGCGGGAGTCGAGCAGTACTTC.

This clonotype was detected a few times. The chain employs TRBV10-1 and TRBJ2-3; 7 bases are shared with TRBD2. Per germline, CDR1 WNHNN and CDR2 SYGVQD (reference sequence). Trimming cost V 0 bases and J 4 bases; bases outside gene matches: 7. CDR3 length: 16 amino acids. The CDR3 spells CASSESKAGRADTQYF. CDR3 bases: TGCGCCAGCAGTGAGTCGAAGGCAGGGAGGGCAGATACGCAGTATTTT.

In its sample, this clonotype was seen a few times. The chain has TRBV9 and TRBJ2-3; 7 bases align to TRBD2. CDR3 size: 16 residues. Trimming took 2 bases from V and 0 from J; bases not matched to a gene: 6. Germline CDR1 reads SGDLS; CDR2 reads YYNGEE. The CDR3 DNA reads as TGTGCCAGCAGCGTGGGAGCGGGGTCTAGCACAGATACGCAGTATTTT. Translation: CASSVGAGSSTDTQYF.

This clonotype was seen a few times. The rearrangement uses TRBV29-1 and TRBJ1-2; D gene uncertain. CDR1 SQVTM and CDR2 ANQGSEA come from the germline V gene. The CDR3 is 12 residues long. V was pared by 6 bases and J by 2 bases, with 10 bases between. CDR3 nucleotides: TGCAGCGTCGACGACGGAAACTATGGCTACACCTTC. Translated: CSVDDGNYGYTF. Complete variable domain (other parts from reference TRBV29-1 and TRBJ1-2): SAVISQKPSRDICQRGTSLTIQCQVDSQVTMMFWYRQQPGQSLTLIATANQGSEATYESGFVIDKFPISRPNLTFSTLTVSNMSPEDSSIYLCSVDDGNYGYTFGSGTRLTVV.

V gene TRBV2 combines with J gene TRBJ1-1, with D hard to call. Germline lookup yields CDR1 SNHLY and CDR2 FYNNEI. V was cut by 6 bases and J by 8 bases, with 13 bases left in between. This CDR3 is built from 12 residues. CDR3 loop: CASRGYGPEAFF. CDR3 nucleotides: TGTGCCAGCAGAGGATATGGTCCCGAAGCTTTCTTT.

This clonotype was seen a single time. This chain connects TRBV5-1 to TRBJ2-2, with a tentative D call TRBD1 (5 bases). Germline values: CDR1 SGHRS, CDR2 YFSETQ. The CDR3 spans 14 residues. Trimming shortened V by 4 bases and J by 10 bases, and 17 bases separated the two germline ends. The CDR3 spells CASSEPSGFEELFF. CDR3 DNA: TGCGCCAGCAGCGAACCCTCAGGGTTTGAGGAGCTGTTTTTT.

The V call is TRBV7-9, the J call TRBJ2-3, with D possibly TRBD2 on 6 matching bases. The CDR3 has 16 amino acids. Trimming took off 6 bases at V and 0 bases at J, with 16 bases between the two ends. Germline V lookup: CDR1 SEHNR, CDR2 FQNEAQ (reference sequence). This CDR3 is CASSLNSGSSTDTQYF. For the CDR3, the DNA is TGTGCCAGCAGTCTTAATAGCGGATCTAGCACAGATACGCAGTATTTT.